This T cell receptor (beta chain) was captured in a study of cytomegalovirus exposure and HLA in healthy donors. CDR1 and CDR2 (germline): SGHNT, YYREEE (reference sequence). This CDR3 has 15 residues. V lost 4 bases, J lost 0 bases, and 12 bases lay in between. The study, taken as a whole, reports: Per a prior analysis, the majority of TCR beta V segments were productive roughly 87% or roughly 30% of the time. Testing in vitro showed a few CMV-associated chains specific for CMV antigens.

In its sample, this clone was seen a few times. The antigen is undetermined. Researchers ran the PCR with 60 Vbeta and 13 Jbeta primers. Produced via immunoSEQ multiplex PCR; TCRdb's table is partial and in-frame only. Seen here are about 160,000 clones, 82% observed once, and the top ten hold around a tenth. The clonotype comes from a man aged 50 or older in good health and CMV-seropositive. The chain employs TRBV5-4 and TRBJ2-3, with a tentative D call TRBD2 (6 bases). The sample taken for sequencing was PBMCs. The CDR3, as DNA: TGTGCCAGCAGCACCACTAGCTCTAGCACAGATACGCAGTATTTT. This sequence encodes CASSTTSSSTDTQYF. The variable domain in full, with the rest retrieved from reference TRBV5-4 and TRBJ2-3, is ETGVTQSPTHLIKTRGQQVTLRCSSQSGHNTVSWYQQALGQGPQFIFQYYREEENGRGNFPPRFSGLQFPNYSSELNVNALELDDSALYLCASSTTSSSTDTQYFGPGTRLTVL.